This T cell receptor (beta chain) was identified during a study of blood T cell repertoires in COVID-19. Study details: In each case, the material was cDNA or gDNA derived from T cells, B-cell-depleted T cells, or PBMCs.

In the original processing: The assay estimated nucleated cells by amplifying reference gene primers. The assay was immunoSEQ multiplex PCR, and TCRdb's table has in-frame clones only and misses some. V and J calls and clone size are given by that table; D and trimming were obtained from the DNA. The table has under 85,000 clones, around 80% seen once. The V end was cut by 4 bases, the J end by 3 bases, with 10 bases between. The length of the CDR3 is 14 residues. Germline V gene sequence: CDR1 MNHEY, CDR2 SVGAGI. Input material: peripheral blood. The chain employs TRBV6-5 and TRBJ2-1; the D is unclear. This TCR was recovered from a man in his sixties with active or convalescent COVID-19. The CDR3 nucleotides are TGTGCCAGCAGTTCCCGCACCTACTACAATGAGCAGTTCTTC. Translation: CASSSRTYYNEQFF.